Listed here are 11 T cell receptor beta chains from one sample, sequenced in a study of blood T cell repertoires in COVID-19. TCRdb's table, derived via immunoSEQ multiplex PCR, lists solely in-frame clones and lacks some. Of over 100,000 clones detected, about four fifths appear once; the ten largest clones hold around 4%. The source material was peripheral blood. The receptor source for this set is a human donor in a cohort sampled during active COVID-19.

This chain links TRBV6-2 or TRBV6-3 with TRBJ2-5, with 8 bases aligning to TRBD1. J gave up 5 bases and V 6 bases, and 5 bases lay outside the gene matches. Germline values: CDR1 MNHEY, CDR2 SVGEGT. This CDR3 is 13 amino acids long. The CDR3 DNA is TGTGCCAGCAGCGGGACAGGTGAGGAGACCCAGTACTTC. This codes for CASSGTGEETQYF.

This chain uses TRBV6-2 or TRBV6-3 with TRBJ1-1; D perhaps matches TRBD1 (5 bases). Trimming pared 4 bases from V and 5 bases from J, leaving 17 bases between. Germline V CDR1 and CDR2: MNHEY, SVGEGT. CDR3 length: 15 amino acids. CDR3 sequence reads: CASSFTQGLFTEAFF. DNA for the CDR3: TGTGCCAGCAGTTTCACCCAGGGATTGTTTACTGAAGCTTTCTTT.

This chain joins TRBV28 and TRBJ1-2; D remains unclear. V dropped 2 bases and J dropped 7 bases, with 11 bases sitting between them. The CDR3 spans 13 residues. Germline V CDR1 and CDR2: MDHEN, SYDVKM. In DNA, the CDR3 is TGTGCCAGCAGTTTAGCGGGGAAAGGTGGCTACACCTTC. Translation gives CASSLAGKGGYTF.

The rearrangement joins TRBV20-1 to TRBJ2-7; D remains ambiguous. The CDR3 loop spans 12 amino acids. In germline, CDR1 is DFQATT, CDR2 SNEGSKA (reference sequence). The V end was cut by 3 bases, the J end by 1 base, with 7 bases between. CDR3 in DNA: TGCAGTGCTAGTGTACAGTCCTACGAGCAGTACTTC. It codes for CSASVQSYEQYF.

The chain links TRBV5-1 to TRBJ2-3, with 7 positions matching TRBD2. CDR3 length equals 16 residues. From germline, CDR1 is SGHRS and CDR2 YFSETQ. J gave up 4 bases and V 2 bases, and 10 bases lay outside the gene matches. DNA of the CDR3: TGCGCCAGCAGCTTAGGACTAGGGGAGGTGGCAGATACGCAGTATTTT. It codes for CASSLGLGEVADTQYF.

The chain couples TRBV7-2 to TRBJ1-6; 10 bases agree with TRBD1. V lost 5 bases to trimming and J lost 9 bases; unmatched junction nucleotides: 7. Germline loops: CDR1 SGHTA, CDR2 FQGNSA. CDR3 length equals 15 residues. The CDR3: CASSLGQGVGSPLHF. The CDR3, as DNA: TGTGCCAGCAGCCTCGGACAGGGGGTGGGTTCACCCCTCCACTTT.

The chain combines TRBV7-9 with TRBJ1-5; TRBD1 matches 7 bases. The CDR3 sequence is 19 residues long. Germline V gene data show CDR1 as SEHNR and CDR2 as FQNEAQ (reference sequence). Germline trimming cut 4 bases from V and 2 bases from J; bases unmatched to any gene: 17. In nucleotides, the CDR3 is TGTGCCAGCAGCTCAAGCCCGGACAGGCTCCTAGGTGGCAATCAGCCCCAGCATTTT. Residues: CASSSSPDRLLGGNQPQHF. Supplemented by reference TRBV7-9 and TRBJ1-5, the full variable domain reads DTGVSQNPRHKITKRGQNVTFRCDPISEHNRLYWYRQTLGQGPEFLTYFQNEAQLEKSRLLSDRFSAERPKGSFSTLEIQRTEQGDSAMYLCASSSSPDRLLGGNQPQHFGDGTRLSIL.

The CDR3 sequence: CASSDRGRDTEAFF. The CDR3 DNA follows: TGTGCCAGCAGTGACAGGGGGCGGGACACTGAAGCTTTCTTT. The chain couples TRBV6-2 or TRBV6-3 to TRBJ1-1, with 10 nucleotides matching TRBD1. This CDR3 spans 14 amino acids. Looked up from germline, CDR1 is MNHEY and CDR2 is SVGEGT. The trim removed 5 bases at V and 3 bases at J, leaving 3 bases unmatched.

V is TRBV29-1 and J is TRBJ1-2; perhaps TRBD1 as D (5 bases). V gave up 4 bases and J gave up 8 bases, with 11 bases separating them. Germline CDR1 is SQVTM and CDR2 is ANQGSEA. The CDR3 consists of 11 residues. CDR3 coding DNA: TGCAGCGTTGGGACACTCAACGGCTACACCTTC. Protein: CSVGTLNGYTF. Full variable domain (outside the CDR3, taken from reference TRBV29-1 and TRBJ1-2): SAVISQKPSRDICQRGTSLTIQCQVDSQVTMMFWYRQQPGQSLTLIATANQGSEATYESGFVIDKFPISRPNLTFSTLTVSNMSPEDSSIYLCSVGTLNGYTFGSGTRLTVV.

The chain recombines TRBV5-4 with TRBJ2-7; 7 positions agree with TRBD1. Trimming took 0 bases from V and 7 from J; bases not matched to a gene: 7. From germline, CDR1 is SGHNT and CDR2 YYREEE (reference sequence). CDR3 length: 14 residues. The CDR3 reads CASSLAQGNREQYF. For the CDR3, the DNA is TGTGCCAGCAGCTTGGCACAGGGGAATCGGGAGCAGTACTTC.

The chain links TRBV4-1 to TRBJ2-3, with D possibly being TRBD2 (6 bases). V shed 1 base and J shed 1 base, with 18 bases lying between them. The CDR3 has 18 amino acids. Germline CDR1 MGHRA, CDR2 YSYEKL. CDR3 in amino acids: CASSQVVLVSSGTDTQYF. CDR3 coding DNA: TGCGCCAGCAGCCAAGTGGTCCTGGTGTCTAGCGGCACAGATACGCAGTATTTT.